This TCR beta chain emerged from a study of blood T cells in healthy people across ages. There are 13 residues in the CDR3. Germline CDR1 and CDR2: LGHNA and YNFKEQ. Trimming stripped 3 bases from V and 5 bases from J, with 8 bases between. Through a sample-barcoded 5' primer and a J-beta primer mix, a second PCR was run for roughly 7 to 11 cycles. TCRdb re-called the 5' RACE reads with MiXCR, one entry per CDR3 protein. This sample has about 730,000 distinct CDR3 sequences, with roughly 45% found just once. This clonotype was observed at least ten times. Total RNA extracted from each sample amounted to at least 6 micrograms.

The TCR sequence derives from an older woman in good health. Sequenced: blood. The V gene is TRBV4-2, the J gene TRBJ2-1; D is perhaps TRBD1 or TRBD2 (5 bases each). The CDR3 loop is CASSQGVDNEQFF. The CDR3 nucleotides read TGTGCCAGCAGCCAGGGGGTGGACAATGAGCAGTTCTTC.